These T cell receptor beta chains were read from a single sample in a study of blood T cell repertoires in COVID-19. Profiling relied on immunoSEQ multiplex PCR, and the TCRdb table lists in-frame clones only, not all of them. This sample has some 76,000 clones, with approximately 87% found just once. Sequencing was performed on peripheral blood. All receptors derive from an elderly man in a cohort sampled during active COVID-19. CDR3s include the opening cysteine and the closing phenylalanine or tryptophan. The D gene is left open where the match is weak. Rows give clone size only sometimes, using once, few, many, or a class for an expanded clone.

TRBV5-1	TRBJ1-4	.	TRBD1	CASSLGTGNEKLFF	TGCGCCAGCAGCTTGGGGACAGGCAATGAAAAACTGTTTTTT
TRBV6-5	TRBJ2-5	.	TRBD1	CASSDGTGGRKTQYF	TGTGCCAGCAGCGACGGGACAGGGGGCAGGAAGACCCAGTACTTC
TRBV5-1	TRBJ2-5	.	.	CASSSPGVGEETQYF	TGCGCCAGCAGCTCCCCGGGGGTCGGGGAAGAGACCCAGTACTTC
TRBV14	TRBJ1-1	.	TRBD1	CASSQRWGTAMNTEAFF	TGTGCCAGCAGCCAAAGATGGGGGACAGCAATGAACACTGAAGCTTTCTTT
TRBV5-4	TRBJ2-2	.	TRBD1	CARRTGLTGELFF	TGTGCCAGGAGGACAGGTCTCACCGGGGAGCTGTTTTTT
TRBV3-1/TRBV3-2	TRBJ1-1	.	TRBD1	CASSQLTGGMNTEAFF	TGTGCCAGCAGCCAGCTGACAGGGGGAATGAACACTGAAGCTTTCTTT
TRBV6-4	TRBJ1-5	.	.	CARQGATRSNQPQHF	TGTGCCAGACAGGGTGCGACACGTAGCAATCAGCCCCAGCATTTT
TRBV19	TRBJ1-2	.	.	CASSIGSSGLPGGYTF	TGTGCCAGTAGTATAGGGTCATCGGGCCTACCGGGGGGCTACACCTTC
TRBV6-2/TRBV6-3	TRBJ2-6	.	TRBD1	CASSSPDRGRLLAGANVLTF	TGTGCCAGCAGTTCCCCGGACAGGGGGCGCCTACTGGCTGGGGCCAACGTCCTGACTTTC
TRBV4-1	TRBJ1-2	.	TRBD1	CASSQFGTGAEGYTF	TGCGCCAGCAGCCAATTTGGGACAGGGGCGGAAGGCTACACCTTC
TRBV20-1	TRBJ1-1	.	.	CSASTASRTEAFF	TGCAGTGCTAGTACCGCGTCGAGGACTGAAGCTTTCTTT
TRBV18	TRBJ1-2	.	.	CASSPTHGAGYGYTF	TGTGCCAGCTCTCCAACTCACGGCGCAGGTTATGGCTACACCTTC
TRBV6-6	TRBJ1-2	.	TRBD1	CASSHGQVPYYRGYGYTF	TGTGCCAGCAGTCATGGACAGGTACCCTACTATCGTGGCTATGGCTACACCTTC
TRBV5-4	TRBJ1-1	.	.	CASSRSFRDTEAFF	TGTGCCAGCAGTCGAAGCTTCAGGGATACTGAAGCTTTCTTT
TRBV27	TRBJ2-3	.	TRBD2	CASSSRTSGTFTDTQYF	TGTGCCAGCAGTTCTCGGACTAGCGGAACCTTCACAGATACGCAGTATTTT
TRBV3-1/TRBV3-2	TRBJ2-1	.	TRBD1	CASSQGQGTYNEQFF	TGTGCCAGCAGCCAGGGACAGGGGACCTACAATGAGCAGTTCTTC
TRBV18	TRBJ2-1	.	TRBD2	CASSPGLAGNEQFF	TGTGCCAGCTCACCGGGACTAGCGGGGAATGAGCAGTTCTTC
TRBV5-1	TRBJ2-3	.	.	CASSLGDTDTQYF	TGCGCCAGCAGCTTGGGAGACACAGATACGCAGTATTTT
TRBV5-4	TRBJ1-2	once	TRBD1	CASSPEAQGGYGYTF	TGTGCCAGCAGCCCGGAGGCACAGGGGGGCTATGGCTACACCTTC
TRBV14	TRBJ2-5	.	TRBD2	CASSQVGSAGAQYF	TGTGCCAGCAGCCAAGTAGGTTCAGCGGGGGCCCAGTACTTC
TRBV19	TRBJ1-4	.	TRBD1	CASSMIGQGGFLHEKLFF	TGTGCCAGTAGTATGATTGGACAGGGCGGATTTTTGCATGAAAAACTGTTTTTT
TRBV5-1	TRBJ1-6	.	.	CASSEARSYNSPLHF	TGCGCCAGCAGCGAAGCGCGCTCCTATAATTCACCCCTCCACTTT
TRBV11-3	TRBJ2-2	.	TRBD1	CASSPGTGAPGELFF	TGTGCCAGCAGCCCCGGGACAGGGGCTCCCGGGGAGCTGTTTTTT
TRBV2	TRBJ2-2	once	TRBD1	CASRDRGNGELFF	TGTGCCAGCCGGGACAGGGGGAACGGGGAGCTGTTTTTT
TRBV4-1	TRBJ1-5	.	TRBD1	CASSQGTGNNQPQHF	TGCGCCAGCAGCCAGGGGACAGGGAACAATCAGCCCCAGCATTTT
TRBV11-2	TRBJ2-3	few	TRBD2	CASSSRGVLVQATDTQYF	TGTGCCAGCAGCTCACGGGGGGTACTAGTCCAGGCCACAGATACGCAGTATTTT
TRBV9	TRBJ2-5	.	TRBD2	CASSTRTSWGETQYF	TGTGCCAGCAGCACTCGGACTAGTTGGGGGGAGACCCAGTACTTC
TRBV9	TRBJ2-5	once	TRBD2	CASAPTSGGTGTQYF	TGTGCCAGCGCCCCGACTAGCGGGGGGACGGGGACCCAGTACTTC
TRBV7-2	TRBJ2-3	.	.	CASSYPGTDTQYF	TGTGCCAGCAGCTACCCCGGTACAGATACGCAGTATTTT
TRBV9	TRBJ2-5	.	.	CASSAGVQGETQYF	TGTGCCAGCAGCGCTGGGGTCCAGGGGGAGACCCAGTACTTC
TRBV18	TRBJ2-1	.	.	CASSTYSGTYNEQFF	TGTGCCAGCTCTACGTACAGTGGAACCTACAATGAGCAGTTCTTC
TRBV6-1	TRBJ2-5	.	.	CASSEQGEVLYF	TGTGCCAGCAGTGAACAGGGGGAGGTTCTGTACTTC
TRBV13	TRBJ1-4	few	.	CASRYQGGPNEKLFF	TGTGCCAGCCGCTACCAGGGTGGCCCCAATGAAAAACTGTTTTTT
TRBV5-4	TRBJ2-2	.	TRBD2	CASSRSGGDTGELFF	TGTGCCAGCAGCCGGAGCGGGGGGGACACCGGGGAGCTGTTTTTT
TRBV9	TRBJ1-5	.	.	CASSVGDIVNQPQHF	TGTGCCAGCAGCGTAGGGGACATAGTCAATCAGCCCCAGCATTTT
TRBV7-2	TRBJ2-1	.	.	CASSSLGFGQFF	TGTGCCAGCAGCTCACTAGGATTCGGGCAGTTCTTC
TRBV11-2	TRBJ2-7	.	.	CASSESYEQYF	TGTGCCAGCAGCGAGAGCTACGAGCAGTACTTC
TRBV5-4	TRBJ2-5	.	TRBD1	CASSSRAGGETQYF	TGTGCCAGCAGCTCTAGGGCAGGGGGAGAGACCCAGTACTTC
TRBV28	TRBJ2-1	once	.	CASRRGGGDEQFF	TGTGCCAGCAGGAGGGGGGGCGGCGATGAGCAGTTCTTC
TRBV18	TRBJ1-5	.	TRBD1	CASSPQGRGHSQPQHF	TGTGCCAGCTCACCACAGGGCAGGGGGCACAGTCAGCCCCAGCATTTT
TRBV9	TRBJ1-1	.	TRBD1	CASSATGGDTEAFF	TGTGCCAGCAGCGCAACAGGGGGCGACACTGAAGCTTTCTTT
TRBV7-2	TRBJ1-2	few	TRBD1	CASSHPDRGHRGYTF	TGTGCCAGCAGCCACCCCGACAGGGGGCATCGTGGCTACACCTTC
TRBV5-4	TRBJ2-4	.	.	CASSFQGTKNIQYF	TGTGCCAGCAGCTTTCAGGGAACCAAAAACATTCAGTACTTC
TRBV7-2	TRBJ1-2	.	TRBD1	CASRPWDRNYGYTF	TGTGCCAGCAGGCCCTGGGACAGGAACTATGGCTACACCTTC
TRBV9	TRBJ1-1	.	.	CASSVGRDTEAFF	TGTGCCAGCAGCGTAGGGAGGGATACTGAAGCTTTCTTT
TRBV6-5	TRBJ2-5	.	.	CASSLTVTGETQYF	TGTGCCAGCAGTTTGACAGTTACTGGAGAGACCCAGTACTTC
TRBV21-1	TRBJ2-5	.	.	CASSKPWGTVKETQYF	TGTGCCAGCAGCAAGCCTTGGGGGACAGTCAAAGAGACCCAGTACTTC
TRBV15	TRBJ1-4	.	.	CATSRDGRGATNEKLFF	TGTGCCACCAGCAGAGATGGGAGGGGGGCAACTAATGAAAAACTGTTTTTT
TRBV10-3	TRBJ1-1	.	TRBD1	CAMRGGKNTEAFF	TGTGCCATGAGAGGGGGCAAGAACACTGAAGCTTTCTTT